This TCR beta chain was recorded in a study of blood T cell repertoires in COVID-19. At the level of the study: Researchers got acute and convalescent COVID-19 samples from the United States, Italy and Spain.

The germline CDR1 and CDR2 sequences are SGHVS and FNYEAQ. Between the trimmed V and J ends, which lost 5 bases and 7 bases, there was a span of 21 bases. The CDR3 spans 15 residues. This clone was observed once. Per the original data handling: Estimates of nucleated cell counts were drawn from the amplification of reference gene primers. Data came from immunoSEQ multiplex PCR; TCRdb stores just in-frame clones and leaves some out. D and trimming come from the DNA, and the V and J calls and clone size come from that table. The sample holds more than 300,000 clones, roughly 90% seen once. The chain combines TRBV7-6 with TRBJ2-7; the D gene is possibly TRBD2 (5 bases). The sample consisted of PBMCs or T cells enriched from blood (not recorded which). The sequence derives from a woman between 35 and 50 years old who had been exposed to COVID-19. The CDR3 DNA is TGTGCCAGCAGCATGAACCCCGGGAAAACGGGAGAGCAGTACTTC. This gives the protein CASSMNPGKTGEQYF.